A single T cell receptor beta chain is shown here with its context. RNA, at about 0.45 to 1 ug, was reverse transcribed with random hexamers. TCRdb itself ran the immunoSEQ multiplex PCR reads through MiXCR, one entry per CDR3 protein. The sample carries more than 95,000 distinct CDR3 sequences, around 94% recorded once. Trimming took 5 bases from V and 9 from J, leaving 17 bases between them. From germline, CDR1 is MNHNS and CDR2 SASEGT. This CDR3 spans 13 amino acids. The entry originates in a study of CD8 T cells in Susac syndrome. V is TRBV6-1 and J is TRBJ2-7; D is ambiguous. This receptor was taken from a human donor in good health. Material for sequencing was CD4+ T cells from PBMCs. The CDR3, as DNA: TGTGCCAGCAGTCGGACCAGTAAGTGGTCGCAGTACTTC. This translates into CASSRTSKWSQYF.